Shown below are 28 T cell receptor beta chains from a single sample sequenced in a study of blood T cell repertoires in COVID-19. The assay was immunoSEQ multiplex PCR, and TCRdb's table has in-frame clones only and misses some. The sample lists under 500,000 clones, 80% to 90% occurring once. The sequencing input was PBMCs or T cells enriched from blood (not recorded which). These receptors came from a man aged 25-45 years who had recovered from COVID-19.

The chain has TRBV27 and TRBJ2-2, with D perhaps TRBD2 (5 bases). Germline V gives CDR1 MNHEY, CDR2 SMNVEV (reference sequence). The V end was cut by 3 bases, the J end by 6 bases, with 8 bases between. The CDR3 has 13 amino acids. The DNA for the CDR3 is TGTGCCAGCAGTTTGAGGCGGGCCGGGGAGCTGTTTTTT. Encoded protein: CASSLRRAGELFF.

V gene TRBV14 combines with J gene TRBJ2-1; 7 nucleotides align to TRBD2. This CDR3 has 17 amino acids. The J segment lost 4 bases and the V segment lost 0 bases, leaving 9 bases of the junction unmatched. CDR1 SGHDN and CDR2 FVKESK come from the germline V gene. CDR3 sequence (DNA): TGTGCCAGCAGCCAAGATGACGCAGTGGGGGGGTACAATGAGCAGTTCTTC. This sequence encodes CASSQDDAVGGYNEQFF.

The chain links TRBV4-2 to TRBJ2-1; possibly TRBD2 for D (6 bases). V was shortened by 5 bases and J by 4 bases, with 24 bases between the two germline ends. Germline V gene lookup returns CDR1 LGHNA and CDR2 YNFKEQ. The CDR3 is made up of 18 amino acids. The CDR3 here is CASSSRGFERSIYNEQFF. The CDR3, as DNA: TGTGCCAGCAGCTCCCGGGGGTTTGAGCGGAGCATTTACAATGAGCAGTTCTTC.

The chain recombines TRBV3-1 (or the pseudogene TRBV3-2) with TRBJ2-3, with D tentatively TRBD2 (6 bases). Germline V gene lookup returns CDR1 LGHDT and CDR2 YNNKEL (reference sequence). V was shortened by 2 bases and J by 0 bases, with 15 bases between the two germline ends. The length of the CDR3 is 17 residues. CDR3 residues: CASSQKPTGTSTDTQYF. CDR3 sequence (DNA): TGTGCCAGCAGCCAAAAGCCCACGGGGACTAGCACAGATACGCAGTATTTT.

The CDR3 coding sequence is TGCAGTGCTAGTCCGGGAGGCGGCACAGATACGCAGTATTTT. This encodes CSASPGGGTDTQYF. V and J are TRBV20-1 and TRBJ2-3; 7 bases match TRBD2. V was pared by 3 bases and J by 1 base, with 4 bases of the junction left unmatched. CDR3 length equals 14 residues. Per germline, CDR1 DFQATT and CDR2 SNEGSKA (reference sequence).

J is TRBJ2-2 and V is TRBV5-1; TRBD1 might be the D (6 bases). V was clipped by 0 bases and J by 2 bases, with 11 bases between them. This CDR3 has 16 amino acids. CDR1 and CDR2 (germline): SGHRS, YFSETQ. Here the CDR3 DNA reads TGCGCCAGCAGCTTGGCTGGACAGTTTAACACCGGGGAGCTGTTTTTT. Protein sequence: CASSLAGQFNTGELFF.

The rearrangement links TRBV2 to TRBJ2-3; no reliable D call. CDR3 size: 13 residues. V lost 7 bases and J 6 bases, leaving 14 bases between the germline ends. Per the germline V gene, CDR1 is SNHLY and CDR2 is FYNNEI. Written as DNA, the CDR3 is TGTGCCAGCACCCCCCTTTGGCCCGATACGCAGTATTTT. Protein: CASTPLWPDTQYF.

This chain links TRBV9 with TRBJ2-1; TRBD2 aligns across 11 bases. The trim removed 0 bases at V and 9 bases at J, leaving 2 bases unmatched. Germline V gene lookup returns CDR1 SGDLS and CDR2 YYNGEE. The CDR3 consists of 14 residues. The DNA for the CDR3 is TGTGCCAGCAGCGTAGCTCTAGCGGGGGGTGAGCAGTTCTTC. Translating it yields CASSVALAGGEQFF. Together with reference TRBV9 and TRBJ2-1, the CDR3 gives the full variable domain: DSGVTQTPKHLITATGQRVTLRCSPRSGDLSVYWYQQSLDQGLQFLIQYYNGEERAKGNILERFSAQQFPDLHSELNLSSLELGDSALYFCASSVALAGGEQFFGPGTRLTVL.

J is TRBJ2-1 and V is TRBV14; 10 positions match TRBD2. Germline V lookup: CDR1 SGHDN, CDR2 FVKESK. CDR3 length: 20 residues. V was clipped by 1 base and J by 0 bases; unmatched bases: 12. The CDR3 DNA is TGTGCCAGCAGCCAAGCGAAGGGGCTAGCGGGAGTTAGCTCCTACAATGAGCAGTTCTTC. As protein: CASSQAKGLAGVSSYNEQFF. Looking up the rest from reference TRBV14 and TRBJ2-1 gives the full variable domain: EAGVTQFPSHSVIEKGQTVTLRCDPISGHDNLYWYRRVMGKEIKFLLHFVKESKQDESGMPNNRFLAERTGGTYSTLKVQPAELEDSGVYFCASSQAKGLAGVSSYNEQFFGPGTRLTVL.

The genes are TRBV11-2 and TRBJ2-7; D gene ambiguous. V lost 0 bases and J 0 bases, leaving 6 bases between the germline ends. The CDR3 runs to 14 residues. CDR1 and CDR2 (germline): SGHAT, FQNNGV. The CDR3 region is CASSLDIHSYEQYF. CDR3 DNA sequence: TGTGCCAGCAGCTTAGACATTCACTCCTACGAGCAGTACTTC.

The V gene is TRBV28, the J gene TRBJ2-7, with D possibly TRBD1 on 6 matching bases. V was shortened by 7 bases and J by 4 bases, with 17 bases between the two germline ends. The CDR3 spans 14 residues. The germline CDR1 and CDR2 sequences are MDHEN and SYDVKM. Here the CDR3 reads CASTPQGVGYEQYF. The CDR3 DNA follows: TGTGCCAGCACCCCACAGGGAGTGGGGTACGAGCAGTACTTC.

V gene TRBV18 combines with J gene TRBJ2-1; 13 positions agree with TRBD2. Germline V lookup: CDR1 KGHSH, CDR2 LQKENI. The V segment lost 3 bases and the J segment 8 bases; nucleotides outside the gene matches: 4. The CDR3 covers 15 residues. As DNA, the CDR3 is TGTGCCAGCTCACCGGGACTAGCGGGATTCGATGAGCAGTTCTTC. This codes for CASSPGLAGFDEQFF.

This clone was detected only once. The V call is TRBV28, the J call TRBJ2-5; 15 nucleotides agree with TRBD2. The J segment lost 4 bases and the V segment lost 7 bases, leaving 16 bases of the junction unmatched. The CDR3 extends over 19 amino acids. Germline CDR1 MDHEN, CDR2 SYDVKM. In nucleotides, the CDR3 is TGTGCCAGCACCTCCCCCAGGCTACAGGGACTAGCGGGAGGAGAGACCCAGTACTTC. Its protein is CASTSPRLQGLAGGETQYF.

V and J are TRBV28 and TRBJ1-2; 8 bases fit TRBD1. This CDR3 contains 13 residues. The germline V gene encodes CDR1 MDHEN and CDR2 SYDVKM. V lost 5 bases, J lost 3 bases, and 2 bases stayed unmatched. CDR3 protein: CASSEGQDYGYTF. CDR3 coding DNA: TGTGCCAGCAGTGAGGGACAGGACTATGGCTACACCTTC.

The V and J genes are TRBV11-2 and TRBJ2-5, with TRBD2 matching 8 bases. The V gene's germline CDR1 is SGHAT and CDR2 FQNNGV. The CDR3 sequence is 15 residues long. V shed 3 bases and J 5 bases; nucleotides not matched to a gene: 8. The CDR3 sequence: CASSFLREGLETQYF. The CDR3 DNA is TGTGCCAGCAGCTTTCTTCGGGAGGGCCTTGAGACCCAGTACTTC.

This clone appeared a single time. The chain has TRBV19 and TRBJ2-5; possibly TRBD2 for D (6 bases). Germline V gene sequence: CDR1 LNHDA, CDR2 SQIVND (reference sequence). The CDR3 loop spans 14 amino acids. V lost 4 bases, J lost 3 bases, and 12 bases lay in between. CDR3 sequence reads: CASSNAGFKETQYF. CDR3 in DNA: TGTGCCAGTAGTAACGCGGGGTTTAAAGAGACCCAGTACTTC. The full variable domain, rest sourced from reference TRBV19 and TRBJ2-5, is DGGITQSPKYLFRKEGQNVTLSCEQNLNHDAMYWYRQDPGQGLRLIYYSQIVNDFQKGDIAEGYSVSREKKESFPLTVTSAQKNPTAFYLCASSNAGFKETQYFGPGTRLLVL.

The CDR3: CASTSGGAGNTEAFF. As DNA, the CDR3 is TGTGCCAGCACCTCAGGGGGCGCAGGAAACACTGAAGCTTTCTTT. The V and J genes are TRBV28 and TRBJ1-1; 8 nucleotides agree with TRBD1. V dropped 7 bases and J dropped 2; count of bases not matched to a gene: 9. Germline loops: CDR1 MDHEN, CDR2 SYDVKM. This CDR3 is built from 15 residues.

J is TRBJ1-4 and V is TRBV5-1, with a tentative D call TRBD1 (6 bases). V lost 4 bases and J lost 8, with 15 bases in between. The CDR3 extends over 14 amino acids. Looked up from germline, CDR1 is SGHRS and CDR2 is YFSETQ. The CDR3 DNA reads as TGCGCCAGCAGCACGGGACATTTTGAGGAAAAACTGTTTTTT. It is translated as CASSTGHFEEKLFF.

In nucleotides, the CDR3 is TGTGCCAGCAGCCAAACCCCGACGGGGGAAAAACTGTTTTTT. It encodes CASSQTPTGEKLFF. This chain joins TRBV11-2 and TRBJ1-4; D not certain. Germline CDR1 is SGHAT and CDR2 is FQNNGV. The CDR3 sequence is 14 residues long. V lost 5 bases to trimming and J lost 8 bases, with 15 bases between them.

The chain links TRBV5-1 to TRBJ1-6; 10 nucleotides match TRBD1. The CDR3 sequence is 16 residues long. J was trimmed by 3 bases and V by 4 bases; bases with no gene match: 4. The germline V gene encodes CDR1 SGHRS and CDR2 YFSETQ. The DNA for the CDR3 is TGCGCCAGCAGCGGGGGGACAGGGGTCTATAATTCACCCCTCCACTTT. It is translated as CASSGGTGVYNSPLHF.

This clone was recorded a few times. This CDR3 reads CASEKRQVSNQPQHF. The CDR3 DNA reads as TGTGCCAGCGAAAAGAGACAGGTTAGCAATCAGCCCCAGCATTTT. V and J are TRBV2 and TRBJ1-5; D is possibly TRBD1 (6 bases). There are 15 residues in the CDR3. The germline CDR1 and CDR2 sequences are SNHLY and FYNNEI. Trimming left V 8 bases short and J 0 bases short, with 14 bases between.

The chain carries TRBV2 and TRBJ1-4; 7 bases map to TRBD1. The CDR3 extends over 14 amino acids. Per germline, CDR1 SNHLY and CDR2 FYNNEI. Trimming cost V 6 bases and J 5 bases; bases outside gene matches: 6. The CDR3 nucleotides read TGTGCCAGCAGAACCGGGACAGCAAATGAAAAACTGTTTTTT. Residues: CASRTGTANEKLFF.

This clone came up once. The rearrangement links TRBV30 to TRBJ2-1, with 13 bases aligning to TRBD2. CDR3 size: 20 residues. Germline CDR1 GTSNPN, CDR2 SVGIG (reference sequence). The V and J ends lost 1 base and 2 bases, in that order; junction bases with no gene match: 14. The CDR3 loop reads CAWSEVAILGLAGAYNEQFF. DNA of the CDR3: TGTGCCTGGAGTGAGGTCGCAATCCTCGGACTAGCGGGAGCCTACAATGAGCAGTTCTTC.

The rearrangement uses TRBV24-1 and TRBJ2-5; TRBD2 matches 12 bases. Germline CDR1 is KGHDR and CDR2 is SFDVKD. The trim removed 4 bases at V and 4 bases at J, leaving 9 bases unmatched. CDR3 length: 17 amino acids. The CDR3 loop is CATSDRRLAGVGETQYF. Here the CDR3 DNA reads TGTGCCACCAGTGACCGTAGACTAGCGGGAGTGGGAGAGACCCAGTACTTC.

The chain couples TRBV13 to TRBJ1-2, with TRBD1 matching over 8 bases. This CDR3 comprises 17 residues. From germline, CDR1 is PRHDT and CDR2 FYEKMQ (reference sequence). After removal of 5 bases from V and 5 bases from J, the junction contained 16 bases not matched to a gene. For the CDR3, the DNA is TGTGCCAGCAGCCTACGGACAGGGCGAGGAATCCGTTATGGCTACACCTTC. Translated: CASSLRTGRGIRYGYTF.

The rearrangement uses TRBV30 and TRBJ1-1; D not resolved. This CDR3 is 11 amino acids long. V was trimmed by 0 bases and J by 5 bases, leaving 4 bases between them. In germline, CDR1 is GTSNPN, CDR2 SVGIG (reference sequence). The CDR3 here is CAWSVGTEAFF. CDR3 coding DNA: TGTGCCTGGAGTGTCGGGACTGAAGCTTTCTTT.

The chain joins TRBV2 to TRBJ1-1, with 10 bases matching TRBD1. Trimming at V came to 1 base and at J to 5 bases, leaving 1 base not matched to a gene. The CDR3 runs 14 residues. Germline V CDR1 and CDR2: SNHLY, FYNNEI. The CDR3 DNA follows: TGTGCCAGCAGTGAAGGACAGGGGGCGACTGAAGCTTTCTTT. Its protein product is CASSEGQGATEAFF.

This clone was counted once. The chain carries TRBV28 and TRBJ2-3; D possibly corresponds to TRBD2 (6 bases). Looked up from germline, CDR1 is MDHEN and CDR2 is SYDVKM. This CDR3 region has 16 residues. Trimming took 3 bases from V and 0 from J, leaving 13 bases between them. The CDR3 protein is CASSFLVAESTDTQYF. CDR3 nucleotides: TGTGCCAGCAGTTTTTTAGTAGCGGAGAGCACAGATACGCAGTATTTT. Complete variable domain (other parts from reference TRBV28 and TRBJ2-3): DVKVTQSSRYLVKRTGEKVFLECVQDMDHENMFWYRQDPGLGLRLIYFSYDVKMKEKGDIPEGYSVSREKKERFSLILESASTNQTSMYLCASSFLVAESTDTQYFGPGTRLTVL.